The present TCR beta chain was sequenced within a study of blood T cell repertoires in COVID-19. About the study: Collection of acute and convalescent COVID-19 samples took place in the United States, Italy and Spain. Sources were T cells, B-cell-depleted T cells, or PBMCs; the material itself was cDNA or gDNA.

Profiling relied on immunoSEQ multiplex PCR, and the TCRdb table lists in-frame clones only, not all of them. The data show approximately 77,000 clones, 80% to 90% seen once. CDR1 is LNHDA and CDR2 is SQIVND in the germline V gene (reference sequence). CDR3 size: 15 residues. Deletions cut 3 bases from V and 4 bases from J, with 15 bases between. The chain is built from TRBV19 and TRBJ1-2, with no clear D. The TCR sequence derives from a woman in her sixties or seventies with acute or convalescent COVID-19. Sequences were obtained from peripheral blood. The CDR3 coding sequence is TGTGCCAGTAGTATTTCGGCAGGAATAGTCTATGGCTACACCTTC. It is translated as CASSISAGIVYGYTF.